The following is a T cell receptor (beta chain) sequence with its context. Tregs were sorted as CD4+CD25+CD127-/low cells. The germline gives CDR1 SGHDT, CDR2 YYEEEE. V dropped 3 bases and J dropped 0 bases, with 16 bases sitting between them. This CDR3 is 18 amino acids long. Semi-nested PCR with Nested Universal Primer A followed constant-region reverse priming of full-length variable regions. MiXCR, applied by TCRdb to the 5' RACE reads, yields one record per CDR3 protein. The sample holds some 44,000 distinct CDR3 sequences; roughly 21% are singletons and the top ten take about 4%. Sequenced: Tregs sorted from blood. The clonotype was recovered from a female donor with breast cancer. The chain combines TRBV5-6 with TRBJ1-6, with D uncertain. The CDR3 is CASSYARATSSYNSPLHF. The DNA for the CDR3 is TGTGCCAGCAGCTACGCCCGTGCGACGAGCTCCTATAATTCACCCCTCCACTTT.